This T cell receptor beta chain stems from a study of identical twins. TCRdb fed the 5' RACE reads into MiXCR, producing one record per CDR3 protein. Found here are 1.5 million or so distinct CDR3 sequences, less than 35% of them singletons; the top ten hold approximately 0.25%. This clonotype was seen a handful of times. Germline V gene lookup returns CDR1 LNHNV and CDR2 YYDKDF (reference sequence). The CDR3 sequence is 12 residues long. V gave up 3 bases and J gave up 3 bases, with 5 bases separating them. This receptor was obtained from a newborn girl in good health. Sequencing was done on a sample of cord blood. The V call is TRBV15, the J call TRBJ2-5, with no clear D. The CDR3 spells CATSSNKETQYF. The CDR3 DNA reads as TGTGCCACCAGCAGCAATAAAGAGACCCAGTACTTC.